Reported below is one TCR beta chain. Its antigen remains unidentified. Assay used: immunoSEQ multiplex PCR; TCRdb lists only in-frame clones, some missing. The data contain 34,000 or so clones, 73% of them singletons. These data come from a study of T cells in tumors after PD-1 blockade. Study results and limitations: Blood contained approximately 41% of the tumor's TCR clonotypes.

Trimming cost V 7 bases and J 2 bases, with 17 bases left between them. The CDR3 length is 14 residues. Germline V gene data show CDR1 as SQVTM and CDR2 as ANQGSEA. Input was roughly 550 ng to 6,500 ng of genomic DNA from tumor or blood. The chain joins TRBV29-1 to TRBJ1-1, with D perhaps TRBD1 (6 bases). The sample consisted of PBMCs, taken after anti-PD-1 treatment. The receptor comes from a human donor with basal cell carcinoma. The CDR3 loop reads CSASQGRGNTEAFF. CDR3 DNA: TGCAGCGCATCACAGGGAAGAGGAAACACTGAAGCTTTCTTT.